What follows are 7 T cell receptor beta chains derived from one specimen sequenced in a study of cytomegalovirus exposure and HLA in healthy donors. Amplification used 60 Vbeta primers and 13 Jbeta primers. Using immunoSEQ multiplex PCR, the repertoire was profiled, and TCRdb retains in-frame clones only, with some absent. The sample includes some 240,000 clones, around 90% of them seen just once. The specimen was PBMCs. The receptors were sampled from a girl aged 2 to 9 in good health and CMV-seronegative.

The J gene is TRBJ2-1, the V gene TRBV15; D possibly corresponds to TRBD1 (6 bases). Germline V gives CDR1 LNHNV, CDR2 YYDKDF (reference sequence). The CDR3 is 13 residues long. V was pared by 3 bases and J by 9 bases, with 12 bases between. CDR3: CATSRDRDTEQFF. As DNA, the CDR3 is TGTGCCACCAGCAGGGACCGGGACACTGAGCAGTTCTTC.

The chain couples TRBV5-6 to TRBJ2-3; 9 nucleotides agree with TRBD1. The CDR3 spans 13 residues. Trimming removed 0 bases from V and 8 bases from J; junction bases left unmatched: 1. The germline CDR1 and CDR2 sequences are SGHDT and YYEEEE. The CDR3 nucleotides read TGTGCCAGCAGCTTGGGACAGGGGGGTACGCAGTATTTT. Its protein product is CASSLGQGGTQYF.

This chain connects TRBV4-1 to TRBJ2-7; 7 positions agree with TRBD1. The CDR3 totals 13 residues. After removal of 3 bases from V and 1 base from J, the junction contained 0 bases not matched to a gene. Germline V gene data show CDR1 as MGHRA and CDR2 as YSYEKL. DNA for the CDR3: TGCGCCAGCAGCCAGACAGGGTCCTACGAGCAGTACTTC. Its translation is CASSQTGSYEQYF.

This sequence joins TRBV6-1 and TRBJ2-7; 9 positions match TRBD2. This CDR3 has 15 residues. Germline CDR1 reads MNHNS; CDR2 reads SASEGT. J lost 2 bases, V lost 8 bases, and 10 bases had no gene match. CDR3 coding DNA: TGTGCCAGCCCCGGCCCGAGCGGGGGGACCTACGAGCAGTACTTC. This codes for CASPGPSGGTYEQYF.

The chain has TRBV9 and TRBJ1-6; D uncertain. The CDR3 is 12 residues long. Between the trimmed V and J ends, which lost 3 bases and 9 bases, there was a span of 7 bases. CDR1 SGDLS and CDR2 YYNGEE come from the germline V gene. CDR3 sequence reads: CASSGGASPLHF. For the CDR3, the DNA is TGTGCCAGCAGCGGCGGAGCTTCACCCCTCCACTTT.

The gene calls are TRBV7-8 and TRBJ2-3, with 9 bases identical to TRBD1. The CDR3 runs to 18 residues. From germline, CDR1 is SGHVS and CDR2 FQNEAQ. Trimming at V came to 1 base and at J to 5 bases, leaving 13 bases not matched to a gene. In DNA, the CDR3 is TGTGCCAGCAGCTTAGGTCGGCGCCGGGGACAGGGAGGAGATACGCAGTATTTT. Amino acid sequence: CASSLGRRRGQGGDTQYF.

This chain uses TRBV7-9 with TRBJ1-1; the match to TRBD1 covers 9 bases. The CDR3 has 15 residues. In germline, CDR1 is SEHNR, CDR2 FQNEAQ (reference sequence). The ends lost 4 bases at V and 5 bases at J; junction bases unmatched: 8. The CDR3 DNA follows: TGTGCCAGCAGCTCCGGGACAGGGCAGACGACTGAAGCTTTCTTT. Protein sequence: CASSSGTGQTTEAFF.